A selection of T cell receptor beta chains follows, all from one sample in a study of blood T cells in healthy people across ages. TCRdb reanalysed the 5' RACE reads using MiXCR and keeps one entry per CDR3 protein. The sample holds 600,000 to 850,000 distinct CDR3 sequences, about 42% seen once. Sequenced input: blood. These receptors were obtained from a woman aged 60-70 years in good health. The CDR3 runs from the conserved cysteine through the conserved F or W. D genes are given only for firm matches. The size entry is marked missing in some rows and otherwise reads once, few, many or a size class.

size: .; V: TRBV7-9; D: TRBD2; J: TRBJ2-1; CDR3: CAGQREYHNEQFF; DNA: TGTGCCGGGCAGCGGGAGTACCACAATGAGCAGTTCTTC
size: .; V: TRBV30; D: TRBD2; J: TRBJ2-4; CDR3: CAWSVPVLMGGDIQYF; DNA: TGTGCCTGGAGTGTACCGGTCCTAATGGGGGGGGACATTCAGTACTTC
size: many; V: TRBV29-1; D: .; J: TRBJ2-7; CDR3: CSVDHRNEQYF; DNA: TGCAGCGTTGACCATCGCAACGAGCAGTACTTC
size: few; V: TRBV27; D: .; J: TRBJ1-1; CDR3: CASSSHAAMNTEAFF; DNA: TGTGCCAGCAGTTCCCACGCAGCTATGAACACTGAAGCTTTCTTT
size: few; V: TRBV14; D: .; J: TRBJ2-6; CDR3: CASSQSGPGANVLTF; DNA: TGTGCCAGCAGCCAATCGGGGCCGGGGGCCAACGTCCTGACTTTC
size: few; V: TRBV20-1; D: TRBD1; J: TRBJ2-7; CDR3: CSATTGGEWFEQYF; DNA: TGCAGTGCCACGACAGGGGGCGAATGGTTCGAGCAGTACTTC
size: few; V: TRBV7-2; D: .; J: TRBJ1-2; CDR3: CASSRQIYGYTF; DNA: TGTGCCAGCAGTCGACAGATCTATGGCTACACCTTC
size: .; V: TRBV11-2; D: TRBD2; J: TRBJ2-3; CDR3: CASSKGLALGTDTQYF; DNA: TGTGCCAGCAGCAAGGGACTAGCCCTTGGCACAGATACGCAGTATTTT
size: .; V: TRBV5-1; D: .; J: TRBJ1-4; CDR3: CASSLERTGIEKLFF; DNA: TGCGCCAGCAGCTTGGAGAGAACAGGAATCGAAAAACTGTTTTTT
size: .; V: TRBV29-1; D: .; J: TRBJ2-5; CDR3: CSVVPDGGETQYF; DNA: TGCAGCGTTGTCCCCGATGGAGGGGAGACCCAGTACTTC
size: many; V: TRBV7-9; D: TRBD2; J: TRBJ2-3; CDR3: CASRKRGEAGGLGTDTQYF; DNA: TGTGCCAGCCGGAAGAGGGGAGAAGCGGGAGGGCTCGGCACAGATACGCAGTATTTT
size: .; V: TRBV7-8; D: TRBD2; J: TRBJ2-1; CDR3: CASSIAGTSEGEQFF; DNA: TGTGCCAGCAGCATAGCGGGGACTAGCGAGGGTGAGCAGTTCTTC
size: .; V: TRBV7-2; D: .; J: TRBJ2-2; CDR3: CASSFGRNTGELFF; DNA: TGTGCCAGCAGCTTTGGCCGGAACACCGGGGAGCTGTTTTTT
size: few; V: TRBV28; D: .; J: TRBJ2-7; CDR3: CASSPGQLRSLGQYF; DNA: TGTGCCAGCAGTCCTGGTCAGCTGAGATCCCTCGGGCAGTACTTC
size: .; V: TRBV7-3; D: .; J: TRBJ1-2; CDR3: CASSRTNGYTF; DNA: TGTGCCAGCAGCAGGACAAATGGCTACACCTTC
size: .; V: TRBV29-1; D: .; J: TRBJ2-1; CDR3: CSVEEDRTPNEQFF; DNA: TGCAGCGTTGAAGAAGACAGGACCCCCAATGAGCAGTTCTTC
size: .; V: TRBV4-2; D: .; J: TRBJ2-3; CDR3: CASSQAQGTDTQYF; DNA: TGTGCCAGCAGCCAAGCCCAGGGGACAGATACGCAGTATTTT
size: .; V: TRBV3-1; D: TRBD2; J: TRBJ2-5; CDR3: CASSQRLAGVGETQYF; DNA: TGTGCCAGCAGCCAAAGACTAGCGGGAGTTGGGGAGACCCAGTACTTC
size: few; V: TRBV20-1; D: .; J: TRBJ1-1; CDR3: CSARTAGTLNTEAFF; DNA: TGCAGTGCTAGAACAGCAGGGACTTTGAACACTGAAGCTTTCTTT
size: few; V: TRBV6-5; D: TRBD1; J: TRBJ2-7; CDR3: CASSPYGQGYYEQYF; DNA: TGTGCCAGCAGTCCTTACGGACAGGGCTACTACGAGCAGTACTTC
size: .; V: TRBV4-3; D: .; J: TRBJ1-6; CDR3: CASSQDARGNSPLHF; DNA: TGCGCCAGCAGCCAAGATGCCAGGGGAAATTCACCCCTCCACTTT
size: many; V: TRBV29-1; D: TRBD1; J: TRBJ2-1; CDR3: CSVRDRVNEQFF; DNA: TGCAGCGTTCGGGACAGGGTCAATGAGCAGTTCTTC
size: .; V: TRBV21-1; D: .; J: TRBJ2-5; CDR3: CASSKVGTSGRETQYF; DNA: TGTGCCAGCAGCAAAGTCGGGACTAGCGGGAGGGAGACCCAGTACTTC
size: many; V: TRBV6-2/TRBV6-3; D: .; J: TRBJ1-1; CDR3: CASSYTGNTEAFF; DNA: TGTGCCAGCAGTTACACGGGGAACACTGAAGCTTTCTTT
size: .; V: TRBV5-1; D: .; J: TRBJ2-2; CDR3: CASSLAPGTNTGELFF; DNA: TGCGCCAGCAGCTTGGCCCCGGGGACGAACACCGGGGAGCTGTTTTTT
size: many; V: TRBV11-3; D: .; J: TRBJ2-7; CDR3: CASSLERGNLMGEQYF; DNA: TGTGCCAGCAGCTTAGAAAGGGGGAATCTCATGGGAGAGCAGTACTTC
size: .; V: TRBV29-1; D: TRBD1; J: TRBJ2-1; CDR3: CSVGQGYNDQFF; DNA: TGCAGCGTGGGACAGGGCTACAATGACCAGTTCTTC
size: .; V: TRBV5-1; D: .; J: TRBJ2-3; CDR3: CASSLSGDNTDTQYF; DNA: TGCGCCAGCAGCTTGTCGGGGGACAACACAGATACGCAGTATTTT
size: .; V: TRBV4-2; D: TRBD2; J: TRBJ2-7; CDR3: CASSRRLADAYNEQYF; DNA: TGTGCCAGCAGCCGCAGACTAGCGGACGCCTACAATGAGCAGTACTTC
size: .; V: TRBV7-2; D: .; J: TRBJ1-2; CDR3: CASREAGDGGYTF; DNA: TGTGCCAGCAGGGAGGCAGGGGACGGTGGCTACACCTTC
size: .; V: TRBV28; D: .; J: TRBJ2-5; CDR3: CASTRTVQETQYF; DNA: TGTGCCAGCACTAGGACAGTACAAGAGACCCAGTACTTC
size: many; V: TRBV25-1; D: .; J: TRBJ1-2; CDR3: CASSPQGDYGYTF; DNA: TGTGCCAGCAGTCCACAGGGTGACTATGGCTACACCTTC
size: many; V: TRBV29-1; D: TRBD2; J: TRBJ2-7; CDR3: CSVEEGLAGGYEQYF; DNA: TGCAGCGTTGAAGAGGGGCTAGCGGGAGGTTACGAGCAGTACTTC
size: .; V: TRBV13; D: .; J: TRBJ2-1; CDR3: CASSVTDGFRGANEQFF; DNA: TGTGCCAGCAGCGTAACGGACGGATTTAGGGGGGCCAATGAGCAGTTCTTC
size: .; V: TRBV5-6; D: .; J: TRBJ2-3; CDR3: CASSQRSAAITDTQYF; DNA: TGTGCCAGCAGCCAAAGATCTGCTGCGATCACAGATACGCAGTATTTT
size: once; V: TRBV20-1; D: TRBD2; J: TRBJ2-5; CDR3: CSASAPTSGNVYHEQYF; DNA: TGCAGTGCTAGTGCCCCGACTAGCGGGAATGTATATCATGAGCAGTACTTC
size: .; V: TRBV12-3/TRBV12-4; D: TRBD2; J: TRBJ2-3; CDR3: CASSSRTSGGANTQYF; DNA: TGTGCCAGCAGTTCCCGGACTAGCGGGGGAGCAAATACGCAGTATTTT
size: .; V: TRBV20-1; D: .; J: TRBJ1-2; CDR3: CSARRGDYNYGYTF; DNA: TGCAGTGCTAGACGGGGGGATTATAACTATGGCTACACCTTC
size: .; V: TRBV5-5; D: .; J: TRBJ1-2; CDR3: CASSWAGEEVGYTF; DNA: TGTGCCAGCAGCTGGGCAGGGGAGGAAGTTGGCTACACCTTC
size: .; V: TRBV10-1; D: .; J: TRBJ2-3; CDR3: CASSELEGSDTQYF; DNA: TGCGCCAGCAGTGAGTTGGAGGGGTCAGATACGCAGTATTTT
size: .; V: TRBV7-9; D: .; J: TRBJ2-1; CDR3: CASSFVGSSYNEQFF; DNA: TGTGCCAGCAGCTTCGTGGGCAGCTCCTACAATGAGCAGTTCTTC
size: .; V: TRBV5-6; D: .; J: TRBJ2-5; CDR3: CASSFRQDQETQYF; DNA: TGTGCCAGCAGCTTCCGACAGGACCAAGAGACCCAGTACTTC
size: .; V: TRBV25-1; D: TRBD2; J: TRBJ2-1; CDR3: CASMGGTSGSLHEQFF; DNA: TGTGCCAGCATGGGGGGGACTAGCGGGAGCCTGCATGAGCAGTTCTTC
size: .; V: TRBV3-1; D: .; J: TRBJ2-5; CDR3: CASSQGTVGETQYF; DNA: TGTGCCAGCAGCCAAGGGACGGTCGGGGAGACCCAGTACTTC